Each of the 9 T cell receptor beta chains below was sequenced from the same sample in a study of identical twins. MiXCR, applied by TCRdb to the 5' RACE reads, yields one record per CDR3 protein. Of around 960,000 distinct CDR3 sequences listed, about 12% were seen once; the top ten hold about 1.6%. In addition, the sample was reused for a study of yellow fever vaccine responses in identical twins.

The sequencing input was PBMCs. These receptors were collected from a woman aged 18 to 35 in good health.

The chain has TRBV20-1 and TRBJ2-7; perhaps TRBD1 as D (5 bases). The germline V gene has CDR1 DFQATT and CDR2 SNEGSKA (reference sequence). The length of the CDR3 is 11 residues. The germline V and J ends were trimmed by 6 bases and 6 bases, with 12 bases remaining between them. CDR3: CSAYSGFEQYF. CDR3 bases: TGCAGTGCATACTCAGGGTTCGAGCAGTACTTC.

This clonotype was detected only a few times. The J gene is TRBJ1-6, the V gene TRBV4-2; D not resolved. V lost 0 bases and J lost 3, with 18 bases in between. The CDR3 sequence is 19 residues long. Germline V gene sequence: CDR1 LGHNA, CDR2 YNFKEQ. The DNA for the CDR3 is TGTGCCAGCAGCCAAGATTTTAGGCTAGTGGCAATCTATAATTCACCCCTCCACTTT. Protein product: CASSQDFRLVAIYNSPLHF.

This clonotype showed up just a few times. The V gene is TRBV13, the J gene TRBJ2-6; D is perhaps TRBD2 (5 bases). Germline CDR1 is PRHDT and CDR2 is FYEKMQ (reference sequence). This CDR3 has 13 residues. V was shortened by 8 bases and J by 1 base, with 6 bases between the two germline ends. CDR3 sequence: CASWTSGANVLTF. The CDR3 coding sequence is TGTGCCAGCTGGACTTCTGGGGCCAACGTCCTGACTTTC.

This clonotype was observed a handful of times. The genes are TRBV10-3 and TRBJ2-7; 8 bases are shared with TRBD1. CDR1 and CDR2 (germline): ENHRY, SYGVKD. V trimming: 3 bases; J trimming: 6 bases; junction bases outside the gene matches: 4. This CDR3 contains 13 residues. The CDR3 DNA sequence: TGTGCCATCAGTGACCTTGGACAGGGCGAGCAGTACGTC. As protein: CAISDLGQGEQYV.

This clonotype has only a few counts. V and J are TRBV10-3 and TRBJ2-3; the D is unclear. With 4 bases removed from V and 5 bases from J, the gap between germline ends came to 7 bases. In germline, CDR1 is ENHRY, CDR2 SYGVKD. The CDR3 runs 12 residues. The CDR3 region has the DNA TGTGCCATCAGTGGGACCCGAGATACGCAGTATTTT. Its translation: CAISGTRDTQYF.

This clonotype has more than one count but fewer than ten. The V gene is TRBV10-3, the J gene TRBJ2-5; the D is unclear. Trimming shortened V by 2 bases and J by 5 bases, and 12 bases separated the two germline ends. CDR3 length: 14 residues. CDR1 is ENHRY, CDR2 SYGVKD, per germline. The CDR3 here is CAISEGRVGETQYF. The CDR3 DNA reads TGTGCCATCAGTGAGGGGCGAGTCGGGGAGACCCAGTACTTC.

This clonotype was detected a few times. The chain recombines TRBV28 with TRBJ2-7; D remains ambiguous. CDR1 and CDR2 from the germline V gene are MDHEN and SYDVKM. The CDR3 spans 16 residues. V was shortened by 3 bases and J by 4 bases, with 19 bases between the two germline ends. CDR3: CASSFVLGQSKYEQYF. CDR3 coding DNA: TGTGCCAGCAGTTTCGTCCTGGGTCAGAGTAAATACGAGCAGTACTTC.

This clonotype was counted at least ten times. The chain combines TRBV4-1 with TRBJ2-3; 11 bases map to TRBD2. CDR3 length equals 17 residues. CDR1 and CDR2 from the germline V gene are MGHRA and YSYEKL. V was pared by 4 bases and J by 1 base, with 7 bases of the junction left unmatched. CDR3 amino acids: CASSPLTSGEGTDTQYF. The CDR3 DNA sequence: TGCGCCAGCAGCCCGTTGACTAGCGGGGAAGGCACAGATACGCAGTATTTT.

In its sample, this clonotype was seen a few times. This chain joins TRBV3-1 and TRBJ2-1; possible D gene TRBD1, 5 bases. V lost 0 bases, J lost 10 bases, and 7 bases lay in between. Germline CDR1 LGHDT, CDR2 YNNKEL (reference sequence). The CDR3 runs to 12 residues. CDR3 nucleotides: TGTGCCAGCAGCCAAGATCGGACAGAGCAGTTCTTC. Translation gives CASSQDRTEQFF.